Following are 23 T cell receptor beta chains from one sample sequenced in a study of shared clonotypes between healthy human individuals. Clones were sequenced by immunoSEQ multiplex PCR, and TCRdb holds only the in-frame ones, with some missing. This sample has over a million clones; 75% occur once, and the top ten carry approximately 1.5%. Sequences were obtained from memory CD4+ T cells sorted from blood. The subset: CD45RA-negative fraction. The receptors originated from a man aged 18 to 30 in good health.

The J gene is TRBJ2-5, the V gene TRBV28, with 12 bases identical to TRBD2. The V and J ends lost 6 bases and 5 bases, in that order; junction bases with no gene match: 7. Germline-derived CDR1 and CDR2 are MDHEN and SYDVKM. CDR3 length: 15 residues. The DNA of the CDR3 is TGTGCCAGCAGCTCCGCTAGCGGGGGGGCGGAGACCCAGTACTTC. Translated, it gives CASSSASGGAETQYF.

The V call is TRBV18, the J call TRBJ1-1, with TRBD1 matching 7 bases. Germline lookup yields CDR1 KGHSH and CDR2 LQKENI. This CDR3 comprises 16 residues. After removal of 6 bases from V and 5 bases from J, the junction contained 15 bases not matched to a gene. The CDR3 coding sequence is TGTGCCAGCTCCCCCGATCCGTTTACAGGGGTAACTGAAGCTTTCTTT. Amino acid sequence: CASSPDPFTGVTEAFF.

The V gene is TRBV5-6, the J gene TRBJ1-5; a possible D gene is TRBD1 (6 bases). CDR3 length: 16 residues. Germline-derived CDR1 and CDR2 are SGHDT and YYEEEE. V lost 0 bases and J lost 3, with 13 bases in between. The DNA of the CDR3 is TGTGCCAGCAGCTTGGGAGGGGGGGGCTCCAATCAGCCCCAGCATTTT. Protein: CASSLGGGGSNQPQHF.

The J gene is TRBJ1-2, the V gene TRBV27, with D possibly being TRBD1 (6 bases). Germline V gene lookup returns CDR1 MNHEY and CDR2 SMNVEV (reference sequence). The ends were cut back, 3 bases at V and 5 bases at J, with 10 bases in the middle. The CDR3 has 13 amino acids. The DNA of the CDR3 is TGTGCCAGCAGTTTGATCCAGGGGTATGGCTACACCTTC. It encodes CASSLIQGYGYTF.

This chain links TRBV7-9 with TRBJ2-1, with D possibly being TRBD2 (5 bases). The CDR3 covers 12 residues. Germline loops: CDR1 SEHNR, CDR2 FQNEAQ (reference sequence). Trimming left V 7 bases short and J 8 bases short, with 12 bases between. CDR3 residues: CASNQLAYEQFF. For the CDR3, the DNA is TGTGCCAGCAACCAGCTAGCCTATGAGCAGTTCTTC.

The chain uses TRBV6-6 and TRBJ2-3; 7 bases line up with TRBD1. V was pared by 3 bases and J by 3 bases, with 3 bases of the junction left unmatched. This CDR3 is built from 14 residues. CDR1 and CDR2 from the germline V gene are MNHNY and SVGAGI (reference sequence). CDR3 residues: CASSYDRVTDTQYF. CDR3 bases: TGTGCCAGCAGTTATGACAGGGTGACAGATACGCAGTATTTT.

The V call is TRBV2, the J call TRBJ1-2; D is uncertain. Looked up from germline, CDR1 is SNHLY and CDR2 is FYNNEI. With 5 bases removed from V and 7 bases from J, the gap between germline ends came to 8 bases. The CDR3 extends over 11 amino acids. The CDR3 nucleotides read TGTGCCAGCAGTCCCGGGAGTGGCTACACCTTC. Residues: CASSPGSGYTF.

In this sample, this clone turned up a few times. The V call is TRBV19, the J call TRBJ2-1; 8 bases match TRBD2. Trimming cost V 3 bases and J 5 bases; bases outside gene matches: 12. The germline CDR1 and CDR2 sequences are LNHDA and SQIVND (reference sequence). The CDR3 is 17 residues long. The chain's CDR3 is CASSIPPLAGRNNEQFF. The CDR3 DNA reads as TGTGCCAGTAGTATCCCTCCCCTAGCGGGCCGGAACAATGAGCAGTTCTTC.

The chain joins TRBV6-5 to TRBJ1-1; D gene unclear. Germline assignment: CDR1 MNHEY and CDR2 SVGAGI. Between the trimmed V and J ends, which lost 0 bases and 7 bases, there was a span of 12 bases. CDR3 length equals 14 residues. CDR3 protein: CASSYSPGRHEAFF. As DNA, the CDR3 is TGTGCCAGCAGTTACTCGCCCGGCAGGCATGAAGCTTTCTTT.

This clone was detected only a few times. Other DNA sequences in the same sample also yield this CDR3. This chain connects TRBV10-3 to TRBJ1-2; tentatively, D is TRBD1 (5 bases). Germline CDR1 is ENHRY and CDR2 is SYGVKD. Trimming shortened V by 2 bases and J by 5 bases, and 9 bases separated the two germline ends. This CDR3 has 13 amino acids. Here the CDR3 reads CAISESQGYGYTF. The CDR3, as DNA: TGTGCCATCAGTGAGAGTCAGGGATATGGCTACACCTTC.

This clone was detected only once. The chain recombines TRBV18 with TRBJ2-5, with a weak D call TRBD1 (6 bases). CDR3 size: 15 residues. Trimming removed 3 bases at V and 4 bases at J, with 15 bases between. Germline CDR1 is KGHSH and CDR2 is LQKENI. CDR3 in DNA: TGTGCCAGCTCACCCGACCGACAGGTCGGAGAGACCCAGTACTTC. Protein sequence: CASSPDRQVGETQYF.

Regarding this clone: The same CDR3 is also encoded by other DNA sequences in this sample. The gene calls are TRBV28 and TRBJ2-7; no reliable D call. The CDR3 contains 13 residues. The germline V gene encodes CDR1 MDHEN and CDR2 SYDVKM. Trimming removed 4 bases from V and 1 base from J, with 8 bases in between. This chain's CDR3 is CASSSTSSYEQYF. The CDR3 coding sequence is TGTGCCAGCAGTTCTACTTCGTCCTACGAGCAGTACTTC.

The gene calls are TRBV5-6 and TRBJ2-5; D gene uncertain. V lost 6 bases and J lost 0, with 12 bases in between. The CDR3 is 14 amino acids. Germline CDR1 SGHDT, CDR2 YYEEEE. This CDR3 is CASNRRPYQETQYF. CDR3 coding DNA: TGTGCCAGCAACAGACGCCCGTACCAAGAGACCCAGTACTTC.

This clone was seen once. The genes are TRBV7-8 and TRBJ2-5, with D hard to call. V was shortened by 5 bases and J by 2 bases, with 6 bases between the two germline ends. Germline assignment: CDR1 SGHVS and CDR2 FQNEAQ. The CDR3 consists of 12 residues. This chain's CDR3 is CASSVEQETQYF. CDR3 DNA sequence: TGTGCCAGCAGCGTGGAACAAGAGACCCAGTACTTC.

The CDR3 is CASNLPAGAGELFF. CDR3 sequence (DNA): TGTGCCAGCAACTTGCCGGCGGGCGCCGGGGAGCTGTTTTTT. The gene calls are TRBV7-2 and TRBJ2-2; possibly TRBD2 for D (5 bases). The V end was cut by 7 bases, the J end by 6 bases, with 15 bases between. Germline-derived CDR1 and CDR2 are SGHTA and FQGNSA. This CDR3 is built from 14 residues. The full variable domain, rest sourced from reference TRBV7-2 and TRBJ2-2, is GAGVSQSPSNKVTEKGKDVELRCDPISGHTALYWYRQSLGQGLEFLIYFQGNSAPDKSGLPSDRFSAERTGGSVSTLTIQRTQQEDSAVYLCASNLPAGAGELFFGEGSRLTVL.

This clone came up a few times. The V gene is TRBV30, the J gene TRBJ1-1; D is undetermined. CDR3 size: 11 residues. V gave up 0 bases and J gave up 5 bases, with 4 bases separating them. The germline gives CDR1 GTSNPN, CDR2 SVGIG (reference sequence). CDR3 DNA: TGTGCCTGGAGTGTACAGACTGAAGCTTTCTTT. As protein: CAWSVQTEAFF.

The genes are TRBV2 and TRBJ2-7, with a weak D call TRBD2 (6 bases). V dropped 4 bases and J dropped 10 bases, with 14 bases sitting between them. The CDR3 extends over 12 amino acids. CDR1 and CDR2 (germline): SNHLY, FYNNEI. CDR3 sequence (DNA): TGTGCCAGCAGTGGGATAACTAGCTATCAGTACTTC. This codes for CASSGITSYQYF.

The CDR3: CASKVSGQGSDYGYTF. The CDR3 DNA follows: TGTGCCAGCAAGGTCTCGGGGCAGGGAAGCGACTATGGCTACACCTTC. The chain carries TRBV9 and TRBJ1-2; D might be TRBD1 (5 bases). CDR1 is SGDLS, CDR2 YYNGEE, per germline. With 6 bases removed from V and 3 bases from J, the gap between germline ends came to 21 bases. The CDR3 loop spans 16 amino acids.

The chain uses TRBV5-5 and TRBJ2-7, with D perhaps given as TRBD1 or TRBD2 (6 bases each). The germline gives CDR1 SGHKS, CDR2 YYEKEE (reference sequence). CDR3 length equals 15 residues. V lost 4 bases and J 2 bases, leaving 16 bases between the germline ends. The CDR3 DNA reads as TGTGCCAGCAGCCCTTCCCCGGGGGACACCTACGAGCAGTACTTC. Its translation is CASSPSPGDTYEQYF.

This clone has a single count. The rearrangement uses TRBV6-6 and TRBJ2-3, with D uncertain. This CDR3 comprises 12 residues. Trimming removed 0 bases from V and 6 bases from J, with 4 bases in between. Germline V gene data show CDR1 as MNHNY and CDR2 as SVGAGI (reference sequence). The chain's CDR3 is CASSYSSDTQYF. In DNA, the CDR3 is TGTGCCAGCAGTTACTCCTCCGATACGCAGTATTTT.

The CDR3 here is CASSPEGGGTYEQYF. The CDR3 DNA reads TGTGCCAGCAGCCCCGAGGGTGGGGGAACCTACGAGCAGTACTTC. V usage is TRBV9 and J usage is TRBJ2-7, with D perhaps given as TRBD1 or TRBD2 (5 bases each). Looked up from germline, CDR1 is SGDLS and CDR2 is YYNGEE. The V gene lost 4 bases and the J gene lost 2 bases, with 16 bases spanning the gap. The CDR3 loop spans 15 amino acids.

This clone is a singleton in its sample. The sample holds other DNA sequences that translate to the same CDR3. The gene calls are TRBV19 and TRBJ1-5; the D gene is possibly TRBD1 (6 bases). Between the trimmed V and J ends, which lost 6 bases and 2 bases, there was a span of 11 bases. The CDR3 contains 14 residues. Germline loops: CDR1 LNHDA, CDR2 SQIVND (reference sequence). CDR3 loop: CASSGGRGNQPQHF. CDR3 bases: TGTGCCAGTAGCGGGGGGCGCGGCAATCAGCCCCAGCATTTT.

The gene calls are TRBV5-1 and TRBJ2-3; no reliable D call. V dropped 0 bases and J dropped 1 base, with 9 bases sitting between them. This CDR3 comprises 15 residues. Germline CDR1 reads SGHRS; CDR2 reads YFSETQ. CDR3 region: CASSLGATGTDTQYF. CDR3 DNA: TGCGCCAGCAGCTTGGGCGCGACGGGCACAGATACGCAGTATTTT.